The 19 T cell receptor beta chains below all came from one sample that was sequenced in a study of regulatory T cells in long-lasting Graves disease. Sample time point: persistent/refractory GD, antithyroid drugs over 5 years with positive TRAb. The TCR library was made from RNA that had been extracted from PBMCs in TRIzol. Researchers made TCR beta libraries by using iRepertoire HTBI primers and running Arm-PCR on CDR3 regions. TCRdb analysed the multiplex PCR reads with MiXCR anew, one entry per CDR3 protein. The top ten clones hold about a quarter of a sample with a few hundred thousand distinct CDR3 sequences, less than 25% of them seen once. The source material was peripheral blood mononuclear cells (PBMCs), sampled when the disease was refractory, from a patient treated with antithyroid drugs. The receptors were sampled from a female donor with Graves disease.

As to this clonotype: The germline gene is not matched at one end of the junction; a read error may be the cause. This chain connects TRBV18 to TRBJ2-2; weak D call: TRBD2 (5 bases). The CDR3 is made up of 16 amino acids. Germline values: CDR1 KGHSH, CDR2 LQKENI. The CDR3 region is CASSPPLNGVTGELFF. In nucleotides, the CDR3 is TGTGCCAGCTCGCCACCGCTTAACGGGGTCACCGGGGAGCTGTTTTTT.

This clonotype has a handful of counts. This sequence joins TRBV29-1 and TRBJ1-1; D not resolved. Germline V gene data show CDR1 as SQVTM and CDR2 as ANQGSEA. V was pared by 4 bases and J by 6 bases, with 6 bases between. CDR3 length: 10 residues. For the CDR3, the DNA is TGCAGCGTTGGGGTACCTGAAGCTTTCTTT. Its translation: CSVGVPEAFF.

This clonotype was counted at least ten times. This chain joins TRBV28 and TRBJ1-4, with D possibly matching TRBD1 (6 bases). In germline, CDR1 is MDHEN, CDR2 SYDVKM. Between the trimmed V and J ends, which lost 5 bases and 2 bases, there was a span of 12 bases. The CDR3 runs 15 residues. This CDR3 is CASSKQGATNEKLFF. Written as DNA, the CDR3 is TGTGCCAGCAGTAAACAGGGTGCGACTAATGAAAAACTGTTTTTT.

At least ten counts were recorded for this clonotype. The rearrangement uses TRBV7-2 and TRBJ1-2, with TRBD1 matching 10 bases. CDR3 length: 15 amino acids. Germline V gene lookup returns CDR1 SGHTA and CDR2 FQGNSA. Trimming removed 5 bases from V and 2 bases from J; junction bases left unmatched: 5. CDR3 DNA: TGTGCCAGCAGCCCGGGACAGGGGTGGAACTATGGCTACACCTTC. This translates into CASSPGQGWNYGYTF.

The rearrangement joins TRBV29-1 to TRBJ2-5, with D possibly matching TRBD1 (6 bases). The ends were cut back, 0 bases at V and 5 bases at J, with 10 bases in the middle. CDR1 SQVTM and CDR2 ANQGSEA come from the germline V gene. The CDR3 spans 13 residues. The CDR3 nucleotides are TGCAGCGTTGAAGATACAGGGAAGGAGACCCAGTACTTC. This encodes CSVEDTGKETQYF.

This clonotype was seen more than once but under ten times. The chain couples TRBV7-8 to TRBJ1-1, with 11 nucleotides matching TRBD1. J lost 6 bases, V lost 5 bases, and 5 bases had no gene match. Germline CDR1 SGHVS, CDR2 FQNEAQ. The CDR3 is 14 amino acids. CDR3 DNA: TGTGCCAGCAGCCTGGGGGACAGGGGGTCTGAAGCTTTCTTT. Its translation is CASSLGDRGSEAFF.

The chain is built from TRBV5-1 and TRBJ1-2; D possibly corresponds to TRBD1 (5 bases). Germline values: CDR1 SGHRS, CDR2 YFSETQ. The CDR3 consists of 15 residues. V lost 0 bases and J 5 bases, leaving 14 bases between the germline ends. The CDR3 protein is CASSLGPTGGYGYTF. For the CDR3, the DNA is TGCGCCAGCAGCTTGGGCCCCACCGGGGGGTATGGCTACACCTTC.

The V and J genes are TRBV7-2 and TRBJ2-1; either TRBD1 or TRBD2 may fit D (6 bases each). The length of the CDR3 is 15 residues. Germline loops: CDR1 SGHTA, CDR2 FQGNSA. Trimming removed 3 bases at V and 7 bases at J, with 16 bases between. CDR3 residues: CASSLSGGWVNEQFF. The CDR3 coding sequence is TGTGCCAGCAGCTTGTCCGGGGGCTGGGTGAATGAGCAGTTCTTC.

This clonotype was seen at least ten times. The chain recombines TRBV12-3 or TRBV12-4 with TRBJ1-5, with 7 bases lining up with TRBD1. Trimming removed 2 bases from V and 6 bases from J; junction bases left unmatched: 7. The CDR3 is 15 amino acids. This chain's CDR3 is CASSLWDSLAQPQHF. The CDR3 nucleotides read TGTGCCAGCAGTTTATGGGACAGCCTGGCTCAGCCCCAGCATTTT.

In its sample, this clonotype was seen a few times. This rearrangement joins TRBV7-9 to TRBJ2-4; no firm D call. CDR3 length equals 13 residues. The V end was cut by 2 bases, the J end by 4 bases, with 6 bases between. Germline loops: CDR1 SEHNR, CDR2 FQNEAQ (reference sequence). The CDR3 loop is CASSLPEKNIQYF. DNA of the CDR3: TGTGCCAGCAGCTTACCAGAGAAAAACATTCAGTACTTC.

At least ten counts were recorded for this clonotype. CDR3 sequence: CASGPGSGYTF. Written as DNA, the CDR3 is TGTGCCAGCGGACCAGGGTCTGGCTACACCTTC. The genes are TRBV28 and TRBJ1-2, with D perhaps matching TRBD1 (5 bases). The CDR3 runs 11 residues. Germline V gene data show CDR1 as MDHEN and CDR2 as SYDVKM. V lost 8 bases and J 7 bases, leaving 11 bases between the germline ends.

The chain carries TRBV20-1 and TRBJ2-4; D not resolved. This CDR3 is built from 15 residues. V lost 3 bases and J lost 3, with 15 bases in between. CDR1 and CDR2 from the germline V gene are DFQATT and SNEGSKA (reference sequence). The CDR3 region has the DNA TGCAGTGCTAGCCACTCGACTTCGGGCAAAAACATTCAGTACTTC. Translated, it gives CSASHSTSGKNIQYF.

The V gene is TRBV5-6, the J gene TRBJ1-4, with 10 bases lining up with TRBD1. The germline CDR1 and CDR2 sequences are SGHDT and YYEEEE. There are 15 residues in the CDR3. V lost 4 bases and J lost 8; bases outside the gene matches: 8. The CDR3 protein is CASSPGTGEDEKLFF. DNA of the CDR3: TGTGCCAGCAGCCCAGGGACAGGGGAGGACGAAAAACTGTTTTTT.

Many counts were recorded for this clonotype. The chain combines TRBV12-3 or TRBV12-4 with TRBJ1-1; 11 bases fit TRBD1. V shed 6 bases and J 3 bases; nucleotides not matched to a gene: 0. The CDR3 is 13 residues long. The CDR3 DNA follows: TGTGCCAGCAGGGGACAGGGGGACACTGAAGCTTTCTTT. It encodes CASRGQGDTEAFF.

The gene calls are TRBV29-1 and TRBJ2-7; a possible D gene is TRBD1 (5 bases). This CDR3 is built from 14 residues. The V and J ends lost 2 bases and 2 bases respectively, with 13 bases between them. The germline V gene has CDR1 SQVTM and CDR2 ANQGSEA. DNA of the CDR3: TGCAGCGTTGAAATTGCACAGGCCCCCTACGAGCAGTACTTC. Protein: CSVEIAQAPYEQYF.

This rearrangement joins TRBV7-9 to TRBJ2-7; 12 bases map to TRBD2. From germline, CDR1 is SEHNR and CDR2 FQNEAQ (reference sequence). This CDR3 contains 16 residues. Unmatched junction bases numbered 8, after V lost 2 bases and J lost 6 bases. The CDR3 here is CASSLSGLAGTVEQYF. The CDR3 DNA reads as TGTGCCAGCAGCTTATCAGGACTAGCGGGAACGGTCGAGCAGTACTTC.

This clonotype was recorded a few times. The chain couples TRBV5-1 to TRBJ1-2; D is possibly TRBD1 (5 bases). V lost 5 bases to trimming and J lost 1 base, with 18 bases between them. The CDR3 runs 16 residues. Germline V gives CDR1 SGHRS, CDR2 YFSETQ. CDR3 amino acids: CASSSGSPLINYGYTF. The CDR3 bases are TGCGCCAGCAGTTCAGGGTCGCCGTTGATTAACTATGGCTACACCTTC.

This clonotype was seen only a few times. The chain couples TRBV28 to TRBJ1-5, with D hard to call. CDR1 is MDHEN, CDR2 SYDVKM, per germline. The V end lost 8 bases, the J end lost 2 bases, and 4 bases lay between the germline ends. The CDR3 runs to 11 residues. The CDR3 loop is CASGGNQPQHF. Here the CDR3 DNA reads TGTGCCAGCGGGGGCAATCAGCCCCAGCATTTT.

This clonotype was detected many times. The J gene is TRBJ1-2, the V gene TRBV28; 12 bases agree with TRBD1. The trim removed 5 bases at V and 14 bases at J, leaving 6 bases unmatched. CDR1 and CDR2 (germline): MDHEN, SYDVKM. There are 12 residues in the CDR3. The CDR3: CASSAWDRGLTF. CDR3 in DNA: TGTGCCAGCAGTGCCTGGGACAGGGGGCTTACCTTC.